Presented here are 18 T cell receptor delta chains from one specimen sequenced in a study of gamma-delta T cells after stem cell transplantation. TCRdb re-called the RT-PCR reads with CATT. The sample has about 2,300 delta-chain clones, under 55% seen once. Sequences were obtained from gamma-delta T cells. All receptors come from a human donor. It is not recorded whose cells these are; they may come from a transplant donor.

On this clone itself: A much bigger clone sits one base away, suggesting this may be a read error. The chain recombines TRDV2 with TRDJ3; D possibly corresponds to TRDD3 (7 bases). In germline, CDR1 is GEAIGNYY, CDR2 EKD. CDR3 length: 20 amino acids. DNA for the CDR3: TGTGCCTGTGACAAAGCACTGGGGTTCCTAAGCTCCCGGGACACCCGACAGATGTTTTTC. Its translation is CACDKALGFLSSRDTRQMFF.

This clone was counted only a few times. Its ends do not fully match the called genes, so a read error is possible. The chain is built from TRDV2 and TRDJ1, with TRDD2 matching 8 bases. The CDR3 totals 22 residues. Germline CDR1 is GEAIGNYY and CDR2 is EKD. CDR3 in DNA: TGTGCCTGTGACCTCCTGAATCTTCCTACGAGTACTGGTGGAGACCCCACCTATAAACTCATCTTT. It yields the protein CACDLLNLPTSTGGDPTYKLIF.

This clone was recorded a few times. TCRdb assigns this DNA the protein of a much larger clone, which departs from its translation at residue 3; this likely reflects a read error, and the protein shown comes from translating the DNA. The gene calls are TRDV2 and TRDJ1; 8 nucleotides align to TRDD3. Germline V lookup: CDR1 GEAIGNYY, CDR2 EKD. This CDR3 is 17 amino acids long. CDR3 residues: CARDTLRGIGSTDKLIF. CDR3 DNA sequence: TGTGCCCGTGACACCCTTCGGGGGATAGGGAGCACCGATAAACTCATCTTT.

By sample fraction, this clone is large. J is TRDJ1 and V is TRDV2; 9 bases align to TRDD3. The germline CDR1 and CDR2 sequences are GEAIGNYY and EKD. The CDR3 totals 18 residues. The V and J ends lost 0 bases and 0 bases, in that order; junction bases with no gene match: 10. As DNA, the CDR3 is TGTGCCTGTGACACCCTCTCTACTGGGGGAGCCCACACCGATAAACTCATCTTT. This sequence encodes CACDTLSTGGAHTDKLIF.

In this sample, this clone turned up a few times. The genes are TRDV2 and TRDJ1, with 10 bases lining up with TRDD3. With V trimmed by 2 bases and J by 0 bases, 8 bases remained unmatched. The CDR3 runs 17 residues. Germline V gene sequence: CDR1 GEAIGNYY, CDR2 EKD. Here the CDR3 reads CACDKLTGGLDTDKLIF. In DNA form, the CDR3 reads TGTGCCTGTGACAAACTGACTGGGGGATTAGACACCGATAAACTCATCTTT.

A note on this clone: The junction and the germline gene differ at one end; a read error may be behind it. This chain connects TRDV2 to TRDJ3, with 7 positions matching TRDD3. Germline lookup yields CDR1 GEAIGNYY and CDR2 EKD. The CDR3 runs 19 residues. The CDR3 region has the DNA TGTGCCTGTGACACGGTAGGGGATAAAATCTCCTGGGACACCCTACAGATGTTTTTC. Translation gives CACDTVGDKISWDTLQMFF.

This clone was picked up a small number of times. The chain links TRDV2 to TRDJ1; possibly TRDD3 for D (5 bases). V was trimmed by 1 base and J by 0 bases, leaving 14 bases between them. Germline V gene data show CDR1 as GEAIGNYY and CDR2 as EKD. This CDR3 contains 16 residues. CDR3 residues: CACDTLIRGHTDKLIF. CDR3 sequence (DNA): TGTGCCTGTGACACGTTGATTCGGGGACACACCGATAAACTCATCTTT.

The chain joins TRDV2 to TRDJ1, with TRDD3 as a possible D gene (5 bases). Germline V lookup: CDR1 GEAIGNYY, CDR2 EKD. Trimming removed 3 bases from V and 7 bases from J, with 14 bases in between. CDR3 length: 13 amino acids. CDR3 coding DNA: TGTGCCTGTGACTCTTTACTGGTGGGTAAACTCATCTTT. It encodes CACDSLLVGKLIF.

To note about this clone: Compared with germline, one end of the junction differs, possibly owing to a read error. This chain uses TRDV2 with TRDJ3; 9 bases agree with TRDD3. This CDR3 comprises 20 residues. Germline V lookup: CDR1 GEAIGNYY, CDR2 EKD. CDR3 protein: CARDPATGGGSSWDTRQMFF. CDR3 bases: TGTGCCCGTGACCCCGCAACTGGGGGAGGGAGCTCCTGGGACACCCGACAGATGTTTTTC.

For this clone: Since a much larger clone is just one base distant, this may be a read error. CDR3 loop: CACETLTGGYGRTDKLIF. The CDR3 DNA reads TGTGCCTGTGAAACCCTTACTGGGGGATACGGCCGCACCGATAAACTCATCTTT. V and J are TRDV2 and TRDJ1; TRDD3 matches at 13 bases. CDR3 length: 18 amino acids. In germline, CDR1 is GEAIGNYY, CDR2 EKD. Trimming removed 4 bases from V and 1 base from J; junction bases left unmatched: 11.

In its sample, this clone is large. The sample holds other DNA sequences that translate to the same CDR3. V is TRDV2 and J is TRDJ1; D uncertain. Looked up from germline, CDR1 is GEAIGNYY and CDR2 is EKD. This CDR3 comprises 14 residues. Trimming stripped 3 bases from V and 4 bases from J, with 14 bases between. CDR3 in amino acids: CACDAVLTGDKLIF. As DNA, the CDR3 is TGTGCCTGTGACGCGGTCTTAACGGGCGATAAACTCATCTTT.

This clone occurred a few times. The chain carries TRDV2 and TRDJ1, with 11 nucleotides matching TRDD3. Looked up from germline, CDR1 is GEAIGNYY and CDR2 is EKD. CDR3 length equals 15 residues. V trimming: 3 bases; J trimming: 2 bases; junction bases outside the gene matches: 4. This CDR3 is CACDPLGDTTDKLIF. CDR3 coding DNA: TGTGCCTGTGACCCTCTGGGGGATACAACCGATAAACTCATCTTT.

This clone has a handful of counts. A much more abundant neighbour one base away suggests this may be a read error. The J gene is TRDJ1, the V gene TRDV2, with 13 bases aligning to TRDD3. Losses at the gene ends were 4 bases for V and 8 bases for J; bases not matched to a gene: 9. Per germline, CDR1 GEAIGNYY and CDR2 EKD. The CDR3 covers 15 residues. This CDR3 reads CACEALGDTRLKLIF. In nucleotides, the CDR3 is TGTGCCTGTGAAGCACTGGGGGATACGCGCTTAAAACTCATCTTT.

This clone was seen once. At one end, the junction sequence differs from germline, possibly due to a read error. The chain combines TRDV2 with TRDJ1; TRDD3 aligns across 11 bases. The CDR3 covers 15 residues. Germline V gene sequence: CDR1 GEAIGNYY, CDR2 EKD. Here the CDR3 DNA reads TGTGCCTGTGACACCGTGGATGGGGGATACGATAACCTCATCTTT. Translation gives CACDTVDGGYDNLIF.

To note about this clone: This may stem from a read error, because a much larger clone lies one nucleotide away. The rearrangement joins TRDV2 to TRDJ1; D possibly corresponds to TRDD3 (6 bases). Germline V gene lookup returns CDR1 GEAIGNYY and CDR2 EKD. There are 15 residues in the CDR3. The CDR3 coding sequence is TGTGCCTGTGACTCGTTGGGGGGACCCACCGATAACCTCATCTTT. Its translation is CACDSLGGPTDNLIF.

This clone was observed a few times. This chain's CDR3 is CACDILGGADKLIF. Here the CDR3 DNA reads TGTGCCTGTGACATCCTGGGGGGGGCCGATAAACTCATCTTT. The rearrangement uses TRDV2 and TRDJ1; 7 nucleotides agree with TRDD3. The V and J ends lost 2 bases and 3 bases, in that order; junction bases with no gene match: 5. CDR1 and CDR2 (germline): GEAIGNYY, EKD. The CDR3 has 14 amino acids.

This clone was detected only a few times. The CDR3 coding sequence is TGTGCCTGTGACACCCTCACCGGTACTGGGGGAGATTACACCGATAAACTCATCTTT. Protein: CACDTLTGTGGDYTDKLIF. This rearrangement joins TRDV2 to TRDJ1; 9 nucleotides line up with TRDD3. The CDR3 consists of 19 residues. With 0 bases clipped from V and 0 bases from J, the junction kept 13 bases outside the gene matches. Per germline, CDR1 GEAIGNYY and CDR2 EKD.

By share, this clone ranks as medium-sized (0.01 to 0.1%). A much larger clonotype is one base distant, so this may be a read error. The sample holds other DNA sequences that translate to the same CDR3. This chain joins TRDV2 and TRDJ3, with 9 bases aligning to TRDD3. The CDR3 totals 21 residues. In germline, CDR1 is GEAIGNYY, CDR2 EKD. With V trimmed by 0 bases and J by 2 bases, 13 bases remained unmatched. Here the CDR3 reads CACDTIVLGDLGPWDTRQMFF. The CDR3, as DNA: TGTGCCTGTGACACCATCGTACTGGGGGACCTGGGCCCCTGGGACACCCGACAGATGTTTTTC.